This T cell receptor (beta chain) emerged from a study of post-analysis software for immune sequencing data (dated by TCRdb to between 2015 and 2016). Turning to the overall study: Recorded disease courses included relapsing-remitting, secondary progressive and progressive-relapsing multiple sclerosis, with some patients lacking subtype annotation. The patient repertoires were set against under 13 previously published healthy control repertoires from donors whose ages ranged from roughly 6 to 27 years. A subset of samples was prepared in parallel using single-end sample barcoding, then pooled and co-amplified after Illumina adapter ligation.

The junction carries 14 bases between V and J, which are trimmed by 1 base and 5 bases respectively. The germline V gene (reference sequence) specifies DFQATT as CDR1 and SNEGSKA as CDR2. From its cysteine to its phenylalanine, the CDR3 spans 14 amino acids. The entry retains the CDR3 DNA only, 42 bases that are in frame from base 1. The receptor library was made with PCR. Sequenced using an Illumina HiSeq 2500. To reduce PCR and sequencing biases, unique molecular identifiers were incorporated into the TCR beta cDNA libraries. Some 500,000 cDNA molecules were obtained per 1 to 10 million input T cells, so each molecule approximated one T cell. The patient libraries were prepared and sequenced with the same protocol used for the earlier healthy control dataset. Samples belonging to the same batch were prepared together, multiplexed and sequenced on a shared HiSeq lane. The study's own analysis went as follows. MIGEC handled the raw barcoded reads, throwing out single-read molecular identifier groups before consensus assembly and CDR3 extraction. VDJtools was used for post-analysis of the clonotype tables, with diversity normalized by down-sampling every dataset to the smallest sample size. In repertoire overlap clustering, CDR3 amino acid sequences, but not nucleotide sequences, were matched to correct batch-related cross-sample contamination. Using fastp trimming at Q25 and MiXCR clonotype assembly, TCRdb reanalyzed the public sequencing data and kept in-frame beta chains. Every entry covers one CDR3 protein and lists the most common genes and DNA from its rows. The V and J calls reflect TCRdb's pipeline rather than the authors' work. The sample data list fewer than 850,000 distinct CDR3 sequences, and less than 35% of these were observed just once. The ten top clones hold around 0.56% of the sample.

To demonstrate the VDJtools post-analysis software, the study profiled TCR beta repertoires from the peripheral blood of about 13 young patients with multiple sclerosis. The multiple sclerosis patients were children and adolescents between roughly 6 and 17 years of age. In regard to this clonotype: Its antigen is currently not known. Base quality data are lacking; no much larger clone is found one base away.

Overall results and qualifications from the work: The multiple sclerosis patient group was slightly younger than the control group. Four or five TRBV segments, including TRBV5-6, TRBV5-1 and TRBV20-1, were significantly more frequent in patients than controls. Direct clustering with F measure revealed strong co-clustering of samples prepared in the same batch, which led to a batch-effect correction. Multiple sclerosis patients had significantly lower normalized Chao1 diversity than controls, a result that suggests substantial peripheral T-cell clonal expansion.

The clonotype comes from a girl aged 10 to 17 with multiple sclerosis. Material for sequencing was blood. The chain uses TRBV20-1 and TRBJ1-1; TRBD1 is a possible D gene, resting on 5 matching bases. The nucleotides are TGCAGTGCTAGAGCCGCGGCGGGGGTTACTGAAGCTTTCTTT. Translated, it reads CSARAAAGVTEAFF.